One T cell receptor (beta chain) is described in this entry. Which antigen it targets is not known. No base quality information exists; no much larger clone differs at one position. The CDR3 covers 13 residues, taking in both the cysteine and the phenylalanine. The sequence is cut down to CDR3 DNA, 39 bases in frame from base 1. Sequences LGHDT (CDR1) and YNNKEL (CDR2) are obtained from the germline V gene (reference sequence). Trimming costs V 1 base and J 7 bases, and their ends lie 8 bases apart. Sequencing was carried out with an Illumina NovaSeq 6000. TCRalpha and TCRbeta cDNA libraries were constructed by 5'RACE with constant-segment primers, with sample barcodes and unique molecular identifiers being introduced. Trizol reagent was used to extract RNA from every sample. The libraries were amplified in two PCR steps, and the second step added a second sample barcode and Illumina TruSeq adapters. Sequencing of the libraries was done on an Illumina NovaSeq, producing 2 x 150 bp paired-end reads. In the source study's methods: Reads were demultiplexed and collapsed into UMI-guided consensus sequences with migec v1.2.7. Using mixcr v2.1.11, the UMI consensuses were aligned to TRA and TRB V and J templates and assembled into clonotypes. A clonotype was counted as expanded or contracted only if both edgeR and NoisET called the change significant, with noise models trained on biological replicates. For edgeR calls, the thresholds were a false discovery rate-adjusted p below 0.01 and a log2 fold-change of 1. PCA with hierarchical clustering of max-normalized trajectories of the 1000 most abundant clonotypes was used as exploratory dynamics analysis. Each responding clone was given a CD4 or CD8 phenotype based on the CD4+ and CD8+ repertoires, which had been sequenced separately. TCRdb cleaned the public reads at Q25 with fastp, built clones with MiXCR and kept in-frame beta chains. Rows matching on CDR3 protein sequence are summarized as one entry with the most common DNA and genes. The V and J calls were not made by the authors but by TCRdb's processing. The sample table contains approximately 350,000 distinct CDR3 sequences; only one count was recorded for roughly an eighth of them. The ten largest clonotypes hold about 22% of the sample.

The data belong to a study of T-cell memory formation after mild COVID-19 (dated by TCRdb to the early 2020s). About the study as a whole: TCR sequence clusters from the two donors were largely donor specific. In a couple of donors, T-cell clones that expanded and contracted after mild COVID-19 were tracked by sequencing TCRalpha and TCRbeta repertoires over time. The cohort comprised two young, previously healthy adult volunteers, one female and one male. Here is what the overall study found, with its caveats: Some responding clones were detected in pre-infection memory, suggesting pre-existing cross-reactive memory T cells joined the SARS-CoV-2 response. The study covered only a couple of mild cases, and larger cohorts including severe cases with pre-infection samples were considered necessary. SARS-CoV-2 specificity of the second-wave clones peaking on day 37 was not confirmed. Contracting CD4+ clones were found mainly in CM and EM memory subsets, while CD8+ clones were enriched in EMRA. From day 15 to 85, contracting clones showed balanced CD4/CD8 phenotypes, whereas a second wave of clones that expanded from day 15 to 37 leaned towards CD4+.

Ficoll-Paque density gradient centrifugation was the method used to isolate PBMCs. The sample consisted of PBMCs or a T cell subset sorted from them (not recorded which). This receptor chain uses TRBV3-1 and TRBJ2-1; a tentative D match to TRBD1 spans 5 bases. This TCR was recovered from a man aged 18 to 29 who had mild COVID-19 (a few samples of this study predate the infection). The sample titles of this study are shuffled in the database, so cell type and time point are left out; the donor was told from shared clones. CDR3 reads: CASSQGRANEQFF. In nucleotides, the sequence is TGTGCCAGCAGCCAAGGCAGGGCAAATGAGCAGTTCTTC.